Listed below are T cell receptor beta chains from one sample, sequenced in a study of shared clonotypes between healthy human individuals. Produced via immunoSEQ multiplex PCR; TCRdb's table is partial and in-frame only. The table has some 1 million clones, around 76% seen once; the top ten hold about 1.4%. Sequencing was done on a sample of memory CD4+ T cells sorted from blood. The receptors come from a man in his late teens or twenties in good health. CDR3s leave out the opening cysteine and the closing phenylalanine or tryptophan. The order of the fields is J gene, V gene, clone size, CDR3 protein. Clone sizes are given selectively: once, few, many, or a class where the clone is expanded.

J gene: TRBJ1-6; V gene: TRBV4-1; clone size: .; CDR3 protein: ASSQDPYRGGTYNSPLH
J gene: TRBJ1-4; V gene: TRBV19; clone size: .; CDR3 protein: ASSIAGGPNEKLF
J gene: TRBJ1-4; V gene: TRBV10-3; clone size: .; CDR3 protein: AIRKGGDEKLF
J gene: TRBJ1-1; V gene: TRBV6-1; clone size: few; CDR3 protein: ASRTGNTEAF
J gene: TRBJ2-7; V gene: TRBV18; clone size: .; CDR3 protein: ASSPIKGVTPEQY
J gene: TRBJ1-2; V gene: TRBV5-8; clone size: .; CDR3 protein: ASSSWRNRTGYGYT
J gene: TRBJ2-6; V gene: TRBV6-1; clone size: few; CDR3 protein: ASIPTGPGANVLT
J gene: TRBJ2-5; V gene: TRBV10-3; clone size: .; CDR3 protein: AISEFRGGIQETQY
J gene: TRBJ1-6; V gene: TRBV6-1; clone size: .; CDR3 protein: ASSDWGSPLH
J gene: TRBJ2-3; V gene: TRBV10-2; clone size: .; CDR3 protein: ASSSATSGSTY
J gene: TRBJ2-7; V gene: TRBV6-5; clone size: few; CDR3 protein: ATRDRGPYEQY
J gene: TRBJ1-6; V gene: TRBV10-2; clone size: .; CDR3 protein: ASSDRGMNNSPLH
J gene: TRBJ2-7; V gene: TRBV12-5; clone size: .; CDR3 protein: ASGLVCLSTVYEQY
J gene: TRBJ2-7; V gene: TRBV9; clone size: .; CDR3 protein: ASSVSAGGHYEQY
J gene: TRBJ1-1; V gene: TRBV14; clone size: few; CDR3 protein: ASSLTLGGTEAF
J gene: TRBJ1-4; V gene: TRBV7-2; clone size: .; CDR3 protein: ASSPRGGPNEKLF
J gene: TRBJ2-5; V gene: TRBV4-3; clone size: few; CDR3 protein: ASSQDSLGLAGRGQETQY
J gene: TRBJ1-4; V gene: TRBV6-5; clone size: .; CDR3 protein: AGNLTGVEEKLF
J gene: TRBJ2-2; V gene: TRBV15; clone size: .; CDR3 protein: ATSRELGPNEGELF